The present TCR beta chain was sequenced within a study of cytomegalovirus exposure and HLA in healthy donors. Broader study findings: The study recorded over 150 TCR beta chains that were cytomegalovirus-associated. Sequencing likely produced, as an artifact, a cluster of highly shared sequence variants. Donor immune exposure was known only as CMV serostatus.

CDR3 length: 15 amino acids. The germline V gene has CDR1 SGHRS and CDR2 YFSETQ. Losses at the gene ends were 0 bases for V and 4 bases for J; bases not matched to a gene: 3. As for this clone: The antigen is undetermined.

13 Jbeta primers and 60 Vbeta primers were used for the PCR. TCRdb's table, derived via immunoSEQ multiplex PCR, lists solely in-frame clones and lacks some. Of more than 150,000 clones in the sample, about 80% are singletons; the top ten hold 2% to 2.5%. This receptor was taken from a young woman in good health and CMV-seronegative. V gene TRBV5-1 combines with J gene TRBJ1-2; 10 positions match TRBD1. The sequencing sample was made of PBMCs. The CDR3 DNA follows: TGCGCCAGCAGCTTGGAAGGGACAGGGGTCTATGGCTACACCTTC. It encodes CASSLEGTGVYGYTF.